The sample holds one count of the clone carrying this T cell receptor beta chain. In germline, CDR1 is MDHEN, CDR2 SYDVKM. CDR3 size: 12 residues. Trimming took 3 bases from V and 2 from J, leaving 5 bases between them. This record belongs to a study of blood T cell repertoires in COVID-19. Two consecutive negative NP/OP PCR tests, clearance, or resolved symptoms defined Cohort 3 recovery. The data were produced by immunoSEQ multiplex PCR, yet TCRdb's version contains in-frame clones alone and is incomplete. The sample shows hundreds of thousands of clones, around 91% of them seen only once. This TCR came from a middle-aged woman who had recovered from COVID-19. The sample comprised PBMCs or T cells enriched from blood (not recorded which). The chain uses TRBV28 and TRBJ2-7, with D hard to call. CDR3 amino acids: CASSFPTYEQYF. The CDR3 coding sequence is TGTGCCAGCAGTTTCCCTACCTACGAGCAGTACTTC.